These T cell receptor beta chains were read from a single sample in a study of shared clonotypes between healthy human individuals. Produced via immunoSEQ multiplex PCR; TCRdb's table is partial and in-frame only. The sample shows about 480,000 clones, 60% to 80% of them seen only once. Sequencing input: PBMCs. These receptor sequences come from a woman aged 40 to 50 in good health. Some clones in this sample may be carry-over from other donors' samples. Each CDR3 is given with its conserved first and last residue. Size values are once, few and many counts, or a class for expanded clones, and some rows have none.

V: TRBV28
J: TRBJ2-7
size: NA
CDR3: CASSLATGKYF

V: TRBV11-3
J: TRBJ2-2
size: NA
CDR3: CASSETSGNTGELFF

V: TRBV4-1
J: TRBJ1-1
size: NA
CDR3: CASSQGGGRSTEAFF

V: TRBV27
J: TRBJ2-1
size: NA
CDR3: CASSSPAGTGTREQFF

V: TRBV2
J: TRBJ2-7
size: once
CDR3: CASLTSLLSYEQYF

V: TRBV28
J: TRBJ2-5
size: NA
CDR3: CASSSRLAQETQYF

V: TRBV5-6
J: TRBJ2-7
size: NA
CDR3: CASKASGIDYEQYF

V: TRBV29-1
J: TRBJ2-5
size: once
CDR3: CSVVKGAGETQYF

V: TRBV5-1
J: TRBJ2-7
size: NA
CDR3: CASSEPHRGSSYEQYF

V: TRBV27
J: TRBJ2-2
size: NA
CDR3: CASSGGAGANTGELFF

V: TRBV1
J: TRBJ2-1
size: NA
CDR3: CTSSIDYPSYNEQFF

V: TRBV29-1
J: TRBJ1-2
size: NA
CDR3: CSVAAQGYGYTF

V: TRBV7-8
J: TRBJ2-1
size: NA
CDR3: CASSLWSNEQFF

V: TRBV11-2
J: TRBJ2-1
size: NA
CDR3: CASSLDRSNEQFF

V: TRBV30
J: TRBJ1-4
size: NA
CDR3: CAWNGQPGEKLFF

V: TRBV7-3
J: TRBJ2-1
size: NA
CDR3: CASSLSSGEISYNEQFF

V: TRBV29-1
J: TRBJ1-4
size: NA
CDR3: CSVARRDAEKLFF

V: TRBV21-1
J: TRBJ2-1
size: NA
CDR3: CASSNTGRAYNEQFF